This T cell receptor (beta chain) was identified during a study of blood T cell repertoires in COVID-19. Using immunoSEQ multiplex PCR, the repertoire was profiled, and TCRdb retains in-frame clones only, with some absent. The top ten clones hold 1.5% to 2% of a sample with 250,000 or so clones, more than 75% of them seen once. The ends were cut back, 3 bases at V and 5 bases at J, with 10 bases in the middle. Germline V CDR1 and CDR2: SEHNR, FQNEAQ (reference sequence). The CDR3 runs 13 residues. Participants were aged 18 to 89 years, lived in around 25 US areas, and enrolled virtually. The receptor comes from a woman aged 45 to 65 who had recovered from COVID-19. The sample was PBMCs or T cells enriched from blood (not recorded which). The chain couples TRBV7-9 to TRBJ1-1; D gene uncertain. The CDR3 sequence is CASSLSSRTEAFF. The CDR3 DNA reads TGTGCCAGCAGCTTGTCCTCGAGAACTGAAGCTTTCTTT.